A selection of T cell receptor beta chains follows, all from one sample in a study of graft-versus-host responses after intestinal transplantation. These receptors have no known antigen. Profiling relied on immunoSEQ multiplex PCR, and the TCRdb table lists in-frame clones only, not all of them. The sample holds 39,000 or so clones, more than 85% seen once. Specimen: unstimulated CD8+ T cells sorted from spleen or lymph node cells, collected before transplant. All receptors come from a human donor who was the organ donor for an intestinal transplant. Both conserved end residues are part of each CDR3. Fields, in order: D gene, clone size, J gene, V gene, CDR3 DNA, CDR3 protein. A D gene is named only where the DNA matches it firmly. Size is stated for part of the rows, as once, few or many counts, or as a class when the clone is expanded.

>TRBD2|-|TRBJ2-2|TRBV13
TGTGCCAGCAGCTTAGGACTAGCGGGGACCGGGGAGCTGTTTTTT
CASSLGLAGTGELFF
>TRBD2|-|TRBJ2-1|TRBV19
TGTGCCAGTAGTGCCCCAACGGGACTAGGTGATGAGCAGTTCTTC
CASSAPTGLGDEQFF
>TRBD2|-|TRBJ2-7|TRBV11-2
TGTGCCAGCAGCTTATTTGGCGGGAGCGGGTCCTACGAGCAGTACTTC
CASSLFGGSGSYEQYF
>TRBD1|-|TRBJ2-1|TRBV15
TGTGCCACCAGCAGATCCCAGGGGGCAGATGAGCAGTTCTTC
CATSRSQGADEQFF
>TRBD2|-|TRBJ2-7|TRBV11-2
TGTGCCAGCAGCTTAGGGGCTAGCGGGGAATACGAGCAGTACTTC
CASSLGASGEYEQYF
>TRBD1|-|TRBJ2-7|TRBV11-2
TGTGCCAGCAGCTACGGTATATTGGACAGGGCGCTTCGCTACGAGCAGTACTTC
CASSYGILDRALRYEQYF
>-|-|TRBJ2-1|TRBV15
TGTGCCACCAGCAGAGATAGGGCGAGCCCAGGGGATGAGCAGTTCTTC
CATSRDRASPGDEQFF
>-|-|TRBJ2-3|TRBV18
TGTGCCAGCTCAACGGAGTTCGCCTCTAGCACAGATACGCAGTATTTT
CASSTEFASSTDTQYF
>-|once|TRBJ2-6|TRBV7-9
TGTGCCAGCAGCTTAGATCATTCTGGGGCCAACGTCCTGACTTTC
CASSLDHSGANVLTF
>-|-|TRBJ1-2|TRBV28
TGTGCCAGCAGTTTCGCCACTAACTATGGCTACACCTTC
CASSFATNYGYTF
>TRBD1|-|TRBJ1-1|TRBV19
TGTGCCAGTAGTATTGGGGACAGGGGATTCTCTGAAGCTTTCTTT
CASSIGDRGFSEAFF
>-|-|TRBJ2-2|TRBV7-9
TGTGCCAGCAGCCACAGGGGGGGTGCCGGGGAGCTGTTTTTT
CASSHRGGAGELFF
>-|once|TRBJ1-5|TRBV9
TGTGCCAGCAGCGTCGGGGGGTTAAGCAATCAGCCCCAGCATTTT
CASSVGGLSNQPQHF
>TRBD2|-|TRBJ2-3|TRBV29-1
TGCAGCGTTCCGGGACTAGCGGGAGGTGGTTCAGATACGCAGTATTTT
CSVPGLAGGGSDTQYF
>-|-|TRBJ2-7|TRBV27
TGTGCCAGCAGCCCCCGACAGGCCGGGGAGCAGTACTTC
CASSPRQAGEQYF
>-|-|TRBJ2-1|TRBV7-3
TGTGCCAGCTCATTGAGGACCTCGGGCCGAGACAATGAGCAGTTCTTC
CASSLRTSGRDNEQFF
>-|-|TRBJ2-7|TRBV6-1
TGTGCCAGCAGCCCCGGACTGATCGGCGAGCAGTACTTC
CASSPGLIGEQYF
>-|-|TRBJ1-1|TRBV4-1
TGCGCCAGCAGCCAAGACCCCAACGACAGGTGGGGGACTGAAGCTTTCTTT
CASSQDPNDRWGTEAFF
>TRBD2|-|TRBJ2-3|TRBV7-6
TGTGCCAGCAGCTTTTCCGGGAGGGGCTCAGATACGCAGTATTTT
CASSFSGRGSDTQYF
>-|-|TRBJ2-1|TRBV9
TGTGCCAGCAGCGTAGGACAGCGGAATGAGCAGTTCTTC
CASSVGQRNEQFF
>-|-|TRBJ2-6|TRBV27
TGTGCCAGCAGTTCAGGGACAGGGGCCAACGTCCTGACTTTC
CASSSGTGANVLTF
>TRBD2|-|TRBJ2-2|TRBV9
TGTGCCAGCAGCAATGGGGAAGCGGGAAACACCGGGGAGCTGTTTTTT
CASSNGEAGNTGELFF
>-|once|TRBJ2-6|TRBV5-1
TGCGCCAGCAGCCAAATATGGGTTGGATTACGCTCTGGGGCCAACGTCCTGACTTTC
CASSQIWVGLRSGANVLTF
>-|-|TRBJ2-6|TRBV6-5
TGTGCCAGCAGTTGGGGGCCTGGGGCCAACGTCCTGACTTTC
CASSWGPGANVLTF
>-|-|TRBJ1-6|TRBV9
TGTGCCAGCAGCGCCTTCAAGGGGCATAATTCACCCCTCCACTTT
CASSAFKGHNSPLHF
>-|-|TRBJ2-6|TRBV19
TGTGCCAGTAAGGGAGGTCCCTCTGGGGCCAACGTCCTGACTTTC
CASKGGPSGANVLTF
>-|-|TRBJ2-6|TRBV29-1
TGCAGCGTTGAAGATGTCCCCACAGGTCTCTCTGGGGCCAACGTCCTGACTTTC
CSVEDVPTGLSGANVLTF
>TRBD2|-|TRBJ2-1|TRBV7-9
TGTGCCAGCAGCTCTAGACTAGCGGGAGTGGCGAATGAGCAGTTCTTC
CASSSRLAGVANEQFF
>-|-|TRBJ2-7|TRBV4-2
TGTGCCAGCAGCCAAGATCCTAGCTCAAAACCCCCGCACGAGCAGTACTTC
CASSQDPSSKPPHEQYF
>TRBD1|once|TRBJ2-2|TRBV4-1
TGCGCCAGCAGCCAAGCGACTACAGGACAGGGCGCCGGGGAGCTGTTTTTT
CASSQATTGQGAGELFF
>-|-|TRBJ2-2|TRBV5-8
TGTGCCAGCAGCTTGGACAGCACGAACACCGGGGAGCTGTTTTTT
CASSLDSTNTGELFF
>-|-|TRBJ1-6|TRBV11-2
TGTGCCAGCAGCCCCCGAAGGGGGGCCGATCGGCCCCTTTCACCCCTCCACTTT
CASSPRRGADRPLSPLHF
>TRBD1|-|TRBJ2-7|TRBV5-1
TGCGCCAGCAGTACCGGGGACAGCAGCTACGAGCAGTACTTC
CASSTGDSSYEQYF
>-|-|TRBJ2-7|TRBV7-6
TGTGCCAGCAGCTCCGGGACTGACTACGAGCAGTACTTC
CASSSGTDYEQYF
>TRBD1|-|TRBJ1-1|TRBV5-8
TGTGCCAGCAGCTTAGCAGGGGGCCTAGGCACTGAAGCTTTCTTT
CASSLAGGLGTEAFF
>TRBD2|-|TRBJ2-2|TRBV6-5
TGTGCCAGCAGTTACTCTAGCGGGAGAGGAAACGGGGAGCTGTTTTTT
CASSYSSGRGNGELFF
>TRBD2|-|TRBJ2-1|TRBV7-9
TGTGCCAGCAGCGTATCTAGCGGGAGGGCTATATTGAATGAGCAGTTCTTC
CASSVSSGRAILNEQFF
>TRBD1|-|TRBJ2-7|TRBV4-1
TGCGCCAGCAGCCAAGATGGACAGGGGCGAAGCTCCTACGAGCAGTACTTC
CASSQDGQGRSSYEQYF
>-|-|TRBJ1-4|TRBV5-5
TGTGCCAGCAGCTTGAGCCCCCGATCGGCAACTAATGAAAAACTGTTTTTT
CASSLSPRSATNEKLFF
>-|-|TRBJ1-1|TRBV28
TGTGCCAGCAGTCCCGTAAACACTGAAGCTTTCTTT
CASSPVNTEAFF
>-|-|TRBJ2-2|TRBV6-5
TGTGCCAGCAGTTACCTACGAATCACCGGGGAGCTGTTTTTT
CASSYLRITGELFF
>TRBD2|-|TRBJ2-1|TRBV7-2
TGTGCCAGCAGCTTGCTTGCTCTAGCGGGAGGGGCCGGTGAGCAGTTCTTC
CASSLLALAGGAGEQFF
>-|-|TRBJ2-7|TRBV28
TGTGCCAGCAGTTTACGGGCTTTTCTGCACTACGAGCAGTACTTC
CASSLRAFLHYEQYF
>-|-|TRBJ1-5|TRBV5-4
TGTGCCAGCAGCAATAGACAGATGTATAGCAATCAGCCCCAGCATTTT
CASSNRQMYSNQPQHF
>TRBD2|-|TRBJ2-3|TRBV7-6
TGTGCCAGCAGCTCCCTAGCGGTGACAGATACGCAGTATTTT
CASSSLAVTDTQYF
>TRBD1|-|TRBJ2-7|TRBV7-9
TGTGCCAGCAGCCTAGGGGGACAGGGGGCCTCCTACGAGCAGTACTTC
CASSLGGQGASYEQYF
>-|-|TRBJ2-1|TRBV9
TGTGCCAGCAGCGTAGTGGGGGGAGGAGCCTACAATGAGCAGTTCTTC
CASSVVGGGAYNEQFF
>-|-|TRBJ2-1|TRBV27
TGTGCCAGCACAAATAGCCTCAATGAGCAGTTCTTC
CASTNSLNEQFF
>TRBD1|-|TRBJ2-7|TRBV5-1
TGCGCCAGCAGCTTAGTTCAACCGACAGGGGGTCTATTCTACGAGCAGTACTTC
CASSLVQPTGGLFYEQYF
>-|-|TRBJ2-7|TRBV29-1
TGCAGCGTTGATGGAGTAATGGAGGGATCCTACGAGCAGTACTTC
CSVDGVMEGSYEQYF
>TRBD1|-|TRBJ2-7|TRBV4-1
TGCGCCAGCAGCCAACTAGGGACAGGGGGCTACGAGCAGTACTTC
CASSQLGTGGYEQYF
>TRBD1|-|TRBJ1-3|TRBV4-2
TGTGCCAGCAGCCCCCCGGGACAGGGGAGTTGGAACACCATATATTTT
CASSPPGQGSWNTIYF